These T cell receptor beta chains were read from a single sample in a study of blood T cell repertoires in COVID-19. Generated by immunoSEQ multiplex PCR, the TCRdb table keeps only in-frame clones and is missing some. The table includes 150,000 to 200,000 clones, roughly 82% detected once. Sequencing used PBMCs or T cells enriched from blood (not recorded which). The receptors stem from a woman aged 55-69 years with acute COVID-19. CDR3s include the opening cysteine and the closing phenylalanine or tryptophan. The D gene is left open where the match is weak. Clone size is stated in some rows and not others, as once, few, many or a class when expanded.

J,size,D,V,DNA,CDR3
TRBJ1-5,-,TRBD1,TRBV2,TGTGCCTGCTCCACCGGACAGGGCCATCAGCCCCAGCATTTT,CACSTGQGHQPQHF
TRBJ2-7,-,TRBD2,TRBV4-2,TGTGCCAGCAGCCAAGACTGGGGGGGAGTAGCGGTTTCCTACGAGCAGTACTTC,CASSQDWGGVAVSYEQYF
TRBJ1-5,-,-,TRBV10-1,TGCGCCAGCAGTGAGGAAGGGGTAGGGCAGCCCCAGCATTTT,CASSEEGVGQPQHF
TRBJ1-1,-,-,TRBV7-9,TGTGCCAGCAGCTCCACCACCGGGGTGCCCGAAGCTTTCTTT,CASSSTTGVPEAFF
TRBJ1-1,few,-,TRBV7-9,TGTGCCAGCAGCTTACGTCCTTTCACTGAAGCTTTCTTT,CASSLRPFTEAFF
TRBJ2-1,-,TRBD2,TRBV6-2/TRBV6-3,TGTGCCAGCAGTTATCTCCCGACTAGCGGGAGGGGTAATGAGCAGTTCTTC,CASSYLPTSGRGNEQFF
TRBJ2-3,-,-,TRBV7-9,TGTGCCAGCAGCTCCGGTTTTACGCAGTATTTT,CASSSGFTQYF
TRBJ1-2,-,-,TRBV2,TGTGCCAGCAGTGACAGAATCAACTATGGCTACACCTTC,CASSDRINYGYTF
TRBJ1-1,-,-,TRBV4-2,TGTGCCAGCAGCCAAGATAACCCGGCAGGGTGGGCTTTCTTT,CASSQDNPAGWAFF
TRBJ2-1,-,-,TRBV25-1,TGTGCCAGCAGTGAATATCTTGAGCAGTTCTTC,CASSEYLEQFF
TRBJ1-4,-,-,TRBV7-9,TGTGCCAGCAGCTTAAGAGAGTCAGGGGATGAAAAACTGTTTTTT,CASSLRESGDEKLFF
TRBJ1-2,-,TRBD1,TRBV7-8,TGTGCCAGCAGCCCCGCGGGGAGTCGGACAGGGGGAAGCTACACCTTC,CASSPAGSRTGGSYTF
TRBJ2-7,few,TRBD2,TRBV7-2,TGTGCCAGCAGCTGGAGCGGGGGCTCCTACGAGCAGTACTTC,CASSWSGGSYEQYF
TRBJ2-2,once,-,TRBV5-1,TGCGCCAGCAGCTTGAGTGGACTCATGACCGGGGAGCTGTTTTTT,CASSLSGLMTGELFF
TRBJ2-7,-,-,TRBV19,TGTGCCAGTAGTACGGGACAACTCGTCTACGAGCAGTACTTC,CASSTGQLVYEQYF
TRBJ2-1,-,TRBD2,TRBV11-3,TGTGCCAGCAGCCCCGGGACTAGCGAAACTAATGAGCAGTTCTTC,CASSPGTSETNEQFF
TRBJ2-7,-,-,TRBV6-2/TRBV6-3,TGTGCCAGCAGTCTCTTGACAGGAGACTACGAGCAGTACTTC,CASSLLTGDYEQYF
TRBJ2-3,few,-,TRBV2,TGTGCCAGCAGGAGGGCCGGCGGTACAGATACGCAGTATTTT,CASRRAGGTDTQYF
TRBJ1-5,-,-,TRBV2,TGTGCCAGCAGTGCTCAGACCGGAGGCAATCAGCCCCAGCATTTT,CASSAQTGGNQPQHF
TRBJ2-3,-,-,TRBV4-3,TGCGCCAGCAGCCAAGATTTTCGGGGAGCAGATACGCAGTATTTT,CASSQDFRGADTQYF
TRBJ1-6,-,TRBD1,TRBV19,TGTGCCAGTAGTATTGGCCAGGGGGCAGATAATTCACCCCTCCACTTT,CASSIGQGADNSPLHF
TRBJ1-2,-,TRBD1,TRBV25-1,TGTGCCAGCAGTCGGTCGGGACAGGGCCATGGCTACACCTTC,CASSRSGQGHGYTF
TRBJ2-7,once,TRBD1,TRBV10-2,TGCGCCACCTCGTGGACAGGGGGCGAGCAGTACTTC,CATSWTGGEQYF
TRBJ2-5,-,-,TRBV25-1,TGTGCCAGCAGTGAATCCCGGTTATACCAAGAGACCCAGTACTTC,CASSESRLYQETQYF
TRBJ1-4,-,TRBD1,TRBV5-6,TGTGCCAGCAGCTTGGTGACAGGGGGAGGTGAAAAACTGTTTTTT,CASSLVTGGGEKLFF
TRBJ2-1,-,TRBD2,TRBV7-9,TGTGCCAGCGGCCCGGGACTAGATCAGTATGAGCAGTTCTTC,CASGPGLDQYEQFF
TRBJ2-5,-,TRBD2,TRBV3-1/TRBV3-2,TGTGCCAGCAGCCCCGAACTAGCGGGGGGGAGGGACCAGTACTTC,CASSPELAGGRDQYF
TRBJ1-1,-,-,TRBV3-1/TRBV3-2,TGTGCCAGCAGCTTTCTCCAGGGGAACACTGAAGCTTTCTTT,CASSFLQGNTEAFF
TRBJ1-2,-,-,TRBV7-6,TGTGCCAGCAGCGCGGGGGCCCTCTATGGCTACACCTTC,CASSAGALYGYTF
TRBJ1-5,-,-,TRBV5-1,TGCGCCAGCAGCTTGGGGAGCAGTAATAATCAGCCCCAGCATTTT,CASSLGSSNNQPQHF
TRBJ2-6,-,-,TRBV18,TGTGCCAGCTCGTCGGGGAGGGGGAACGTCCTGACTTTC,CASSSGRGNVLTF
TRBJ1-1,few,-,TRBV24-1,TGTGCCACCAGTGACAACGGACTGAGGAGAGCTTTCTTT,CATSDNGLRRAFF
TRBJ2-1,few,TRBD1,TRBV7-8,TGTGCCAGCAGCGTCTCCGGGACAGGGACCCTCGATGAGCAGTTCTTC,CASSVSGTGTLDEQFF
TRBJ2-3,-,TRBD2,TRBV18,TGTGCCAGCTCACCACCGAGCGGGGGGGCGCATACGCAGTATTTT,CASSPPSGGAHTQYF
TRBJ2-1,-,-,TRBV2,TGTGCCAGCAGTGGGGCGGGGGCACATAATGAGCAGTTCTTC,CASSGAGAHNEQFF
TRBJ2-5,once,TRBD2,TRBV7-2,TGTGCCAGCAGCTTAGTCGAGACTAGCGTAGAGACCCAGTACTTC,CASSLVETSVETQYF
TRBJ2-7,-,-,TRBV5-5,TGTGCCAGCAGCTTGGTGAGATACGAGCAGTACTTC,CASSLVRYEQYF
TRBJ2-7,few,TRBD2,TRBV7-9,TGTGCCAGCAGCGGATCTTATGGACTAGGGTACGAGCAGTACTTC,CASSGSYGLGYEQYF
TRBJ2-2,-,-,TRBV7-2,TGTGCCAGCAGCCAAGGGGGAACCGGGGAGCTGTTTTTT,CASSQGGTGELFF
TRBJ2-2,few,-,TRBV19,TGTGCCAGTAGAGAATCTCCGGGACAAAACACCGGGGAGCTGTTTTTT,CASRESPGQNTGELFF
TRBJ1-2,-,TRBD1,TRBV19,TGTGCCAGTAGTATATCAGAGGGGGCTTTTGGCTACACCTTC,CASSISEGAFGYTF